The 20 T cell receptor beta chains listed next were all sequenced from one sample in a study of regulatory T cells in long-lasting Graves disease. Assembly of TCR beta libraries relied on iRepertoire HTBI primers together with Arm-PCR of CDR3 regions. TCRdb called the multiplex PCR reads again in MiXCR, with one record for every CDR3 protein. The sample lists hundreds of thousands of distinct CDR3 sequences, roughly 15% occurring once. The time point here: newly diagnosed GD, antithyroid drugs for less than 3 months. Preparation of the TCR library used RNA extracted from PBMCs. This same sample was also taken into another study, of T cells in Graves' hyperthyroidism and ophthalmopathy.

This specimen was peripheral blood mononuclear cells (PBMCs), taken at new diagnosis, from a patient treated with antithyroid drugs. The receptors were sampled from a woman aged 25 to 39 with Graves disease.

This clonotype was picked up one time. V is TRBV7-2 and J is TRBJ1-3; weak D call: TRBD1 (6 bases). This CDR3 comprises 13 residues. The V gene lost 6 bases and the J gene lost 5 bases, with 11 bases spanning the gap. The germline gives CDR1 SGHTA, CDR2 FQGNSA. This CDR3 reads CASSPGHRNTIYF. DNA for the CDR3: TGTGCCAGCAGTCCGGGACACCGAAACACCATATATTTT.

This clonotype was found many times. J is TRBJ2-2 and V is TRBV18; 9 bases agree with TRBD1. The trim removed 8 bases at V and 4 bases at J, leaving 5 bases unmatched. The germline V gene encodes CDR1 KGHSH and CDR2 LQKENI. CDR3 length: 14 residues. The CDR3 loop is CASTRTGVTGELFF. The CDR3, as DNA: TGTGCCAGCACGCGGACAGGGGTCACCGGGGAGCTGTTTTTT.

V is TRBV19 and J is TRBJ2-1, with 10 nucleotides matching TRBD2. The V gene end was trimmed by 8 bases and the J gene end by 8 bases; junction bases not matched to a gene: 12. The length of the CDR3 is 15 residues. Per germline, CDR1 LNHDA and CDR2 SQIVND (reference sequence). The CDR3 spells CASGIVASGSHEQFF. In DNA, the CDR3 is TGTGCCAGTGGAATAGTGGCTAGCGGGAGTCATGAGCAGTTCTTC.

The rearrangement uses TRBV20-1 and TRBJ2-2; D gene unclear. This CDR3 comprises 11 residues. V shed 1 base and J shed 6 bases, with 3 bases lying between them. Germline CDR1 and CDR2: DFQATT and SNEGSKA (reference sequence). DNA of the CDR3: TGCAGTGCTAGAGCACCCGGGGAGCTGTTTTTT. This sequence encodes CSARAPGELFF.

This clonotype has a count of ten or more. The chain couples TRBV6-2 or TRBV6-3 to TRBJ2-1, with D possibly TRBD2 on 5 matching bases. V dropped 6 bases and J dropped 8 bases, with 20 bases sitting between them. This CDR3 is built from 15 residues. Germline values: CDR1 MNHEY, CDR2 SVGEGT. CDR3 bases: TGTGCCAGCAGCCACGCCGGGCTAAAGGACTATGAGCAGTTCTTC. It is translated as CASSHAGLKDYEQFF.

This clonotype was found a few times. A single base separates this from a much larger clone, so it may be a read error. This chain uses TRBV7-9 with TRBJ1-1; D is uncertain. Looked up from germline, CDR1 is SEHNR and CDR2 is FQNEAQ (reference sequence). V shed 2 bases and J shed 1 base, with 5 bases lying between them. The CDR3 consists of 13 residues. The chain's CDR3 is CASSLPQNTEAFF. The CDR3 bases are TGTGCCAGCAGCTTACCACAGAACACTGAAGCTTTCTTT.

Turning to this clonotype: A much larger clone sits a single nucleotide away, making a read error possible. V and J are TRBV27 and TRBJ2-7; 11 bases agree with TRBD2. The V and J ends lost 0 bases and 7 bases, in that order; junction bases with no gene match: 17. CDR1 and CDR2 from the germline V gene are MNHEY and SMNVEV (reference sequence). CDR3 length: 19 residues. The CDR3 DNA reads TGTGCCAGCAGTTTATCGCCGGGACTAGCGGAGGGGGGTTGGCCGGAGCAGTACTTC. Protein product: CASSLSPGLAEGGWPEQYF.

At least ten counts were recorded for this clonotype. The gene calls are TRBV3-1 and TRBJ2-3; 11 positions agree with TRBD2. Germline V CDR1 and CDR2: LGHDT, YNNKEL (reference sequence). This CDR3 region has 17 residues. Unmatched junction bases numbered 11, after V lost 4 bases and J lost 5 bases. As DNA, the CDR3 is TGTGCCAGCAGCCTCCGAGGGACTAGCGGCTGGGGAGATACGCAGTATTTT. Translating gives CASSLRGTSGWGDTQYF.

At least ten counts were recorded for this clonotype. The chain couples TRBV5-6 to TRBJ1-5, with D uncertain. V gave up 0 bases and J gave up 4 bases, with 11 bases separating them. This CDR3 is 15 amino acids long. Germline CDR1 is SGHDT and CDR2 is YYEEEE. The CDR3 sequence is CASSLEVGRNQPQHF. Written as DNA, the CDR3 is TGTGCCAGCAGCTTGGAGGTGGGGAGGAATCAGCCCCAGCATTTT.

For this clonotype: This could be a read error, since a much larger clone is one nucleotide away. The chain carries TRBV20-1 and TRBJ1-2; TRBD1 is a possible D gene (5 bases). The CDR3 has 14 residues. The V gene's germline CDR1 is DFQATT and CDR2 SNEGSKA (reference sequence). This CDR3 reads CSASLDNSFRSYAF. DNA for the CDR3: TGCAGTGCTAGCCTGGACAATTCGTTTCGGAGCTACGCCTTC.

This clonotype has more than one count but fewer than ten. V usage is TRBV18 and J usage is TRBJ2-3; TRBD2 aligns across 10 bases. CDR3 size: 14 residues. Germline CDR1 reads KGHSH; CDR2 reads LQKENI. V lost 0 bases, J lost 6 bases, and 0 bases stayed unmatched. The CDR3 here is CASSPPGLADTQYF. DNA of the CDR3: TGTGCCAGCTCACCACCGGGACTAGCGGATACGCAGTATTTT.

In its sample, this clonotype was seen a few times. The V and J genes are TRBV15 and TRBJ2-7, with 8 bases identical to TRBD2. The germline V gene has CDR1 LNHNV and CDR2 YYDKDF (reference sequence). V was pared by 5 bases and J by 4 bases, with 7 bases of the junction left unmatched. This CDR3 is 14 amino acids long. CDR3 sequence reads: CATSGSGSVYEQYF. DNA of the CDR3: TGTGCCACCAGCGGAAGCGGGAGTGTGTACGAGCAGTACTTC.

This clonotype was picked up many times. The chain has TRBV7-8 and TRBJ2-5; TRBD1 aligns across 9 bases. Germline V gene sequence: CDR1 SGHVS, CDR2 FQNEAQ. The CDR3 totals 14 residues. Trimming cost V 4 bases and J 2 bases; bases outside gene matches: 2. The CDR3 here is CASSWGQGQETQYF. CDR3 DNA: TGTGCCAGCAGCTGGGGACAGGGACAAGAGACCCAGTACTTC. The full variable domain, its missing parts supplied by reference TRBV7-8 and TRBJ2-5, is GAGVSQSPRYKVAKRGQDVALRCDPISGHVSLFWYQQALGQGPEFLTYFQNEAQLDKSGLPSDRFFAERPEGSVSTLKIQRTQQEDSAVYLCASSWGQGQETQYFGPGTRLLVL.

This clonotype was seen ten or more times. The chain is built from TRBV28 and TRBJ2-1; maybe TRBD2 (6 bases). The CDR3 consists of 11 residues. Germline CDR1 MDHEN, CDR2 SYDVKM. V was cut by 8 bases and J by 8 bases, with 10 bases left in between. The CDR3 coding sequence is TGTGCCAGCCGGGAGTACGATGAGCAGTTCTTC. It codes for CASREYDEQFF.

This clonotype was counted between two and nine times. The chain uses TRBV19 and TRBJ2-3, with a possible D match to TRBD2 (7 bases). The CDR3 covers 14 residues. V was shortened by 9 bases and J by 2 bases, with 15 bases between the two germline ends. CDR1 LNHDA and CDR2 SQIVND come from the germline V gene (reference sequence). CDR3 sequence: CASRGGGYTDTQYF. The CDR3 DNA reads TGTGCCAGCCGCGGCGGGGGCTACACAGATACGCAGTATTTT.

As concerns this clonotype: Being one base from a much bigger clone, this may be a read error. The gene calls are TRBV20-1 and TRBJ2-1; D might be TRBD2 (5 bases). The CDR3 has 18 residues. Germline-derived CDR1 and CDR2 are DFQATT and SNEGSKA (reference sequence). The CDR3 spells CSATRAPGWERSYSEQFF. CDR3 bases: TGCAGTGCTACAAGGGCCCCAGGATGGGAGCGGTCCTACAGTGAGCAGTTCTTC.

The V and J genes are TRBV5-4 and TRBJ2-1; no firm D call. The CDR3 loop spans 15 amino acids. Germline CDR1 SGHNT, CDR2 YYREEE (reference sequence). Trimming shortened V by 5 bases and J by 1 base, and 13 bases separated the two germline ends. CDR3 in amino acids: CASRPSPGSYNEQFF. For the CDR3, the DNA is TGTGCCAGCAGGCCCTCTCCCGGTTCCTACAATGAGCAGTTCTTC. Combining the CDR3 with reference TRBV5-4 and TRBJ2-1 gives the whole variable domain ETGVTQSPTHLIKTRGQQVTLRCSSQSGHNTVSWYQQALGQGPQFIFQYYREEENGRGNFPPRFSGLQFPNYSSELNVNALELDDSALYLCASRPSPGSYNEQFFGPGTRLTVL.

This clonotype occurred many times. The chain links TRBV2 to TRBJ1-2, with a possible D match to TRBD1 (5 bases). The ends were cut back, 1 base at V and 0 bases at J, with 12 bases in the middle. Germline lookup yields CDR1 SNHLY and CDR2 FYNNEI. The CDR3 runs to 16 residues. CDR3 bases: TGTGCCAGCAGTGAAGAGACGGGACCTACTAACTATGGCTACACCTTC. Amino acids: CASSEETGPTNYGYTF. Full variable domain (remainder filled in from reference TRBV2 and TRBJ1-2): EPEVTQTPSHQVTQMGQEVILRCVPISNHLYFYWYRQILGQKVEFLVSFYNNEISEKSEIFDDQFSVERPDGSNFTLKIRSTKLEDSAMYFCASSEETGPTNYGYTFGSGTRLTVV.

For this clonotype: Sequence at one end of the junction differs from germline and may be a read error. The chain carries TRBV19 and TRBJ2-5; 8 bases are shared with TRBD2. Germline values: CDR1 LNHDA, CDR2 SQIVND (reference sequence). The CDR3 runs to 16 residues. The chain's CDR3 is CANSIWKAGVRETQYF. The CDR3 nucleotides read TGTGCCAATAGTATCTGGAAAGCGGGAGTTCGAGAGACCCAGTACTTC. Variable domain in full (rest from reference TRBV19 and TRBJ2-5): DGGITQSPKYLFRKEGQNVTLSCEQNLNHDAMYWYRQDPGQGLRLIYYSQIVNDFQKGDIAEGYSVSREKKESFPLTVTSAQKNPTAFYLCANSIWKAGVRETQYFGPGTRLLVL.

With regard to this clonotype: A much larger clone is a single base away; this may be a read error. This sequence joins TRBV6-1 and TRBJ1-2; D remains ambiguous. From germline, CDR1 is MNHNS and CDR2 SASEGT. This CDR3 contains 13 residues. The ends were cut back, 1 base at V and 4 bases at J, with 7 bases in the middle. Written as DNA, the CDR3 is TGTGCCAGCAGTGAAGTGGTGGGCTATGGCTACACCTTC. Its protein product is CASSEVVGYGYTF.